Listed below are T cell receptor beta chains from one sample, sequenced in a study of vaccination effects on CD4 cells after COVID-19. Their cognate antigens are unknown. The table came from immunoSEQ multiplex PCR; TCRdb's copy has only in-frame clones and leaves some out. The sample lists 30,000 to 40,000 clones; about 70% were seen once. The input for sequencing was CD4+ T cells from PBMCs cultured with HCoV-229E spike peptides, taken after COVID-19 vaccination. Every receptor here comes from a human donor who received a COVID-19 vaccine. Both conserved end residues are part of each CDR3. D genes are given only for firm matches. Where a row states a size, it is once, few, many or the class of an expanded clone; other rows omit it.

cdr3_aa: CASTSSYEQYF
cdr3_nt: TGTGCCAGCACCTCCTCCTACGAGCAGTACTTC
j_call: TRBJ2-7
clone_size: NA
v_call: TRBV12-3/TRBV12-4
d_call: NA

cdr3_aa: CASSPRVLPPTFF
cdr3_nt: TGTGCCAGCAGCCCGAGGGTTCTTCCCCCAACTTTCTTT
j_call: TRBJ1-1
clone_size: NA
v_call: TRBV27
d_call: NA

cdr3_aa: CASSLAGGGTGELFF
cdr3_nt: TGTGCCAGCAGCTTAGCCGGGGGGGGGACCGGGGAGCTGTTTTTT
j_call: TRBJ2-2
clone_size: NA
v_call: TRBV7-2
d_call: TRBD2

cdr3_aa: CASSSQGVSYLSEQYF
cdr3_nt: TGTGCCAGCTCCTCTCAGGGAGTAAGCTACCTAAGCGAGCAGTACTTC
j_call: TRBJ2-7
clone_size: NA
v_call: TRBV18
d_call: NA

cdr3_aa: CANGGSRVYEQYF
cdr3_nt: TGTGCCAACGGGGGGTCGCGGGTCTACGAGCAGTACTTC
j_call: TRBJ2-7
clone_size: NA
v_call: TRBV27
d_call: TRBD2

cdr3_aa: CASSLGTGGEKLFF
cdr3_nt: TGTGCCAGCAGCTTAGGGACAGGGGGCGAAAAACTGTTTTTT
j_call: TRBJ1-4
clone_size: NA
v_call: TRBV7-9
d_call: TRBD1

cdr3_aa: CASSLGHSRGAFF
cdr3_nt: TGTGCCAGCAGTCTCGGACATAGTAGAGGGGCTTTCTTT
j_call: TRBJ1-1
clone_size: NA
v_call: TRBV28
d_call: NA

cdr3_aa: CSASWQNTEAFF
cdr3_nt: TGCAGTGCTAGTTGGCAGAACACTGAAGCTTTCTTT
j_call: TRBJ1-1
clone_size: NA
v_call: TRBV20-1
d_call: NA

cdr3_aa: CASSLPSTDTQYF
cdr3_nt: TGTGCCAGCAGCTTACCCAGCACAGATACGCAGTATTTT
j_call: TRBJ2-3
clone_size: NA
v_call: TRBV3-1/TRBV3-2
d_call: NA

cdr3_aa: CASSPGGGTSGYTF
cdr3_nt: TGTGCCAGCAGTCCAGGTGGGGGGACTAGTGGCTACACCTTC
j_call: TRBJ1-2
clone_size: NA
v_call: TRBV6-5
d_call: NA

cdr3_aa: CASSPLAGGETQYF
cdr3_nt: TGTGCCAGCAGCCCCTTAGCGGGTGGCGAGACCCAGTACTTC
j_call: TRBJ2-5
clone_size: NA
v_call: TRBV3-1/TRBV3-2
d_call: TRBD2

cdr3_aa: CASSEQGGTRGTGELFF
cdr3_nt: TGTGCCAGCAGTGAACAGGGGGGTACTAGGGGCACCGGGGAGCTGTTTTTT
j_call: TRBJ2-2
clone_size: once
v_call: TRBV2
d_call: NA

cdr3_aa: CASSLASGQGAYEQYF
cdr3_nt: TGTGCCAGCAGTTTAGCCTCGGGACAGGGGGCCTACGAGCAGTACTTC
j_call: TRBJ2-7
clone_size: NA
v_call: TRBV28
d_call: TRBD1

cdr3_aa: CASSYDGEIYNEQFF
cdr3_nt: TGCGCCAGCAGCTATGACGGGGAAATCTACAATGAGCAGTTCTTC
j_call: TRBJ2-1
clone_size: NA
v_call: TRBV5-1
d_call: NA

cdr3_aa: CASSLVAGVNNEQFF
cdr3_nt: TGTGCCAGCAGCTTAGTAGCGGGGGTAAACAATGAGCAGTTCTTC
j_call: TRBJ2-1
clone_size: few
v_call: TRBV7-2
d_call: TRBD2

cdr3_aa: CASSQEGDRENGYTF
cdr3_nt: TGTGCCAGCAGCCAAGAGGGGGACAGGGAGAACGGCTACACCTTC
j_call: TRBJ1-2
clone_size: few
v_call: TRBV4-2
d_call: TRBD1

cdr3_aa: CASSVGSIAGNTIYF
cdr3_nt: TGTGCCAGCAGCGTAGGGTCGATAGCTGGAAACACCATATATTTT
j_call: TRBJ1-3
clone_size: few
v_call: TRBV9
d_call: NA

cdr3_aa: CASSPQVMNTEAFF
cdr3_nt: TGTGCCAGCTCACCTCAGGTTATGAACACTGAAGCTTTCTTT
j_call: TRBJ1-1
clone_size: NA
v_call: TRBV18
d_call: NA

cdr3_aa: CASSQTGYNSPLHF
cdr3_nt: TGTGCCAGCAGCCAGACAGGGTATAATTCACCCCTCCACTTT
j_call: TRBJ1-6
clone_size: NA
v_call: TRBV7-9
d_call: TRBD1

cdr3_aa: CASSRTGRTEAFF
cdr3_nt: TGTGCCAGCAGCCGGACAGGGCGCACTGAAGCTTTCTTT
j_call: TRBJ1-1
clone_size: NA
v_call: TRBV6-5
d_call: TRBD1

cdr3_aa: CASSDKVAGTGELFF
cdr3_nt: TGCGCCAGCAGTGATAAGGTAGCAGGTACCGGGGAGCTGTTTTTT
j_call: TRBJ2-2
clone_size: few
v_call: TRBV10-1
d_call: NA

cdr3_aa: CASSDRGGSYGYTF
cdr3_nt: TGTGCCAGCAGCGACCGCGGCGGGAGCTATGGCTACACCTTC
j_call: TRBJ1-2
clone_size: few
v_call: TRBV6-4
d_call: NA

cdr3_aa: CASSSTHYGTGNEQYF
cdr3_nt: TGTGCCAGCAGCTCGACTCACTACGGGACAGGGAACGAGCAGTACTTC
j_call: TRBJ2-7
clone_size: NA
v_call: TRBV11-3
d_call: TRBD1

cdr3_aa: CASSRDYQETQYF
cdr3_nt: TGTGCCAGCAGCCGGGACTACCAAGAGACCCAGTACTTC
j_call: TRBJ2-5
clone_size: NA
v_call: TRBV6-4
d_call: NA

cdr3_aa: CASSGPGQGVYGYTF
cdr3_nt: TGTGCCAGCTCAGGGCCGGGACAGGGGGTGTATGGCTACACCTTC
j_call: TRBJ1-2
clone_size: NA
v_call: TRBV18
d_call: TRBD1

cdr3_aa: CASSPFSDRGGNTIYF
cdr3_nt: TGTGCCAGCTCACCATTCTCGGACAGGGGAGGAAACACCATATATTTT
j_call: TRBJ1-3
clone_size: NA
v_call: TRBV18
d_call: TRBD1

cdr3_aa: CAWRRTGNTEAFF
cdr3_nt: TGTGCCTGGAGGAGGACGGGAAACACTGAAGCTTTCTTT
j_call: TRBJ1-1
clone_size: NA
v_call: TRBV30
d_call: NA

cdr3_aa: CASGTGYGYTF
cdr3_nt: TGTGCCAGCGGGACAGGGTATGGCTACACCTTC
j_call: TRBJ1-2
clone_size: NA
v_call: TRBV24-1
d_call: TRBD1

cdr3_aa: CASVGDYISTYEQYF
cdr3_nt: TGTGCCAGCGTAGGGGACTACATAAGTACCTACGAGCAGTACTTC
j_call: TRBJ2-7
clone_size: NA
v_call: TRBV2
d_call: TRBD2

cdr3_aa: CASSTEGKGPLHF
cdr3_nt: TGTGCCAGCAGTACAGAGGGAAAGGGACCCCTCCACTTT
j_call: TRBJ1-6
clone_size: NA
v_call: TRBV6-5
d_call: NA

cdr3_aa: CASRVAGVYNEQFF
cdr3_nt: TGCGCCAGCAGAGTAGCGGGAGTCTACAATGAGCAGTTCTTC
j_call: TRBJ2-1
clone_size: NA
v_call: TRBV5-1
d_call: TRBD2

cdr3_aa: CATSGGGRNEQFF
cdr3_nt: TGTGCCACCAGTGGAGGGGGGAGGAATGAGCAGTTCTTC
j_call: TRBJ2-1
clone_size: NA
v_call: TRBV24-1
d_call: NA

cdr3_aa: CASIYREGTEAFF
cdr3_nt: TGTGCCAGCATATACAGGGAGGGGACTGAAGCTTTCTTT
j_call: TRBJ1-1
clone_size: NA
v_call: TRBV2
d_call: NA

cdr3_aa: CASSLVAGGPYEQYF
cdr3_nt: TGTGCCAGCAGCTTAGTTGCGGGGGGTCCCTACGAGCAGTACTTC
j_call: TRBJ2-7
clone_size: NA
v_call: TRBV11-2
d_call: TRBD2

cdr3_aa: CATSRDPQGGYEQYF
cdr3_nt: TGTGCCACCAGCAGAGATCCCCAGGGTGGCTACGAGCAGTACTTC
j_call: TRBJ2-7
clone_size: NA
v_call: TRBV15
d_call: NA

cdr3_aa: CASSQPGRGSGNTIYF
cdr3_nt: TGCGCCAGCAGCCAACCAGGGAGGGGCTCTGGAAACACCATATATTTT
j_call: TRBJ1-3
clone_size: NA
v_call: TRBV4-1
d_call: NA

cdr3_aa: CASSFGGASYNEQFF
cdr3_nt: TGTGCCAGCAGCTTCGGGGGGGCCAGTTACAATGAGCAGTTCTTC
j_call: TRBJ2-1
clone_size: NA
v_call: TRBV7-6
d_call: TRBD2

cdr3_aa: CASSVGGTSTDTQYF
cdr3_nt: TGTGCCAGCAGTGTAGGCGGCACTAGCACAGATACGCAGTATTTT
j_call: TRBJ2-3
clone_size: few
v_call: TRBV2
d_call: NA

cdr3_aa: CASSFRGAQGYTF
cdr3_nt: TGTGCCAGCAGTTTTCGGGGGGCGCAGGGCTACACCTTC
j_call: TRBJ1-2
clone_size: few
v_call: TRBV27
d_call: NA

cdr3_aa: CASSPAANYGYTF
cdr3_nt: TGTGCCAGCTCACCAGCCGCTAACTATGGCTACACCTTC
j_call: TRBJ1-2
clone_size: NA
v_call: TRBV18
d_call: NA

cdr3_aa: CASSFSGRDGYTF
cdr3_nt: TGTGCCAGCAGTTTCTCAGGCAGGGATGGCTACACCTTC
j_call: TRBJ1-2
clone_size: NA
v_call: TRBV27
d_call: NA

cdr3_aa: CASSFPPNTEAFF
cdr3_nt: TGTGCCAGCAGCTTCCCTCCGAACACTGAAGCTTTCTTT
j_call: TRBJ1-1
clone_size: NA
v_call: TRBV5-4
d_call: NA

cdr3_aa: CASSQGTWGDTEAFF
cdr3_nt: TGCGCCAGCAGCCAAGGTACGTGGGGGGACACTGAAGCTTTCTTT
j_call: TRBJ1-1
clone_size: NA
v_call: TRBV4-1
d_call: NA

cdr3_aa: CASSLTSGRATGELFF
cdr3_nt: TGTGCCAGCAGCTTGACTAGCGGCCGAGCCACCGGGGAGCTGTTTTTT
j_call: TRBJ2-2
clone_size: NA
v_call: TRBV7-6
d_call: TRBD2

cdr3_aa: CASSHGGSIYEQYF
cdr3_nt: TGTGCCAGCAGCCATGGGGGATCCATCTACGAGCAGTACTTC
j_call: TRBJ2-7
clone_size: NA
v_call: TRBV3-1/TRBV3-2
d_call: NA

cdr3_aa: CASSLTSGGAQETQYF
cdr3_nt: TGCGCCAGCAGCCTCACTAGCGGGGGGGCCCAAGAGACCCAGTACTTC
j_call: TRBJ2-5
clone_size: NA
v_call: TRBV4-1
d_call: TRBD2

cdr3_aa: CASSPTITSGSTTDTQYF
cdr3_nt: TGCGCCAGCAGCCCAACCATCACTAGCGGGAGTACCACAGATACGCAGTATTTT
j_call: TRBJ2-3
clone_size: NA
v_call: TRBV5-1
d_call: TRBD2